This TCR beta chain was sequenced during a study of shared clonotypes between healthy human individuals. Clones were read by immunoSEQ multiplex PCR, and TCRdb kept only the in-frame ones, dropping some. The sample records approximately 2,000,000 clones, 80% to 95% being singletons. Trimming cost V 8 bases and J 2 bases, with 18 bases left between them. The CDR3 spans 15 residues. Germline CDR1 MGHRA, CDR2 YSYEKL. Terminally differentiated effector memory CD45RA+ cells were excluded by CCR7 positive selection of CD45RO-negative cells. Points from the study as a whole: Rarefaction indicated that sorted-subset sequencing remained incomplete although depth was large.

About this clone itself: Its antigen remains unidentified.

Sequencing input: naive CD8+ T cells from PBMCs. This sequence joins TRBV4-1 and TRBJ2-5; D remains unclear. This receptor was taken from a man aged 18 to 29 in good health. Some clones in this sample may be carry-over from other donors' samples. Here the CDR3 DNA reads TGCGCCAGCTCCCTAAGGGATTACCCACAAGAGACCCAGTACTTC. It yields the protein CASSLRDYPQETQYF.